The next 22 T cell receptor beta chains were all read from a single sample in a study of blood T cell repertoires in COVID-19. TCRdb keeps only in-frame clones here, not all; method: immunoSEQ multiplex PCR. The sample consists of approximately 310,000 clones, approximately 89% of them appearing once. The sample comprised peripheral blood. The source of these receptors is a woman in her 50s who had recovered from COVID-19.

The chain links TRBV2 to TRBJ2-7; 7 bases agree with TRBD2. Germline loops: CDR1 SNHLY, CDR2 FYNNEI. Trimming took 1 base from V and 7 from J; bases not matched to a gene: 7. The CDR3 loop spans 14 amino acids. The CDR3 DNA is TGTGCCAGCAGTGAAGGGGAGGGAGTTGGAGAGCAGTACTTC. Translation: CASSEGEGVGEQYF.

The chain is built from TRBV6-2 or TRBV6-3 and TRBJ2-7, with D perhaps matching TRBD2 (6 bases). The V end was cut by 3 bases, the J end by 9 bases, with 18 bases between. The germline gives CDR1 MNHEY, CDR2 SVGEGT. This CDR3 spans 14 amino acids. The CDR3 spells CASSYGTRSKRQYF. In DNA, the CDR3 is TGTGCCAGCAGTTATGGGACTCGTTCTAAGCGGCAGTACTTC.

The genes are TRBV18 and TRBJ1-2, with a tentative D call TRBD1 (6 bases). V was shortened by 5 bases and J by 3 bases, with 13 bases between the two germline ends. This CDR3 has 14 amino acids. CDR1 is KGHSH, CDR2 LQKENI, per germline. CDR3 sequence reads: CASSRQGSYYGYTF. The CDR3 bases are TGTGCCAGCTCAAGGCAGGGGTCGTACTATGGCTACACCTTC.

This chain uses TRBV5-1 with TRBJ2-1; a weak D match, TRBD2 (7 bases). Per germline, CDR1 SGHRS and CDR2 YFSETQ. The CDR3 spans 15 residues. The V end lost 1 base, the J end lost 7 bases, and 15 bases lay between the germline ends. This CDR3 reads CASSLSGGGNNEQFF. CDR3 bases: TGCGCCAGCAGCTTGTCGGGGGGCGGTAATAATGAGCAGTTCTTC.

This clone was recorded only once. The V call is TRBV9, the J call TRBJ1-2; D is unclear. This CDR3 has 19 amino acids. CDR1 and CDR2 from the germline V gene are SGDLS and YYNGEE. The V gene lost 4 bases and the J gene lost 1 base, with 26 bases spanning the gap. The CDR3 is CASSPFAPRPGYNNYGYTF. In nucleotides, the CDR3 is TGTGCCAGCAGCCCATTCGCCCCCCGCCCGGGTTATAATAACTATGGCTACACCTTC. Filled out from reference TRBV9 and TRBJ1-2, the complete variable domain reads DSGVTQTPKHLITATGQRVTLRCSPRSGDLSVYWYQQSLDQGLQFLIQYYNGEERAKGNILERFSAQQFPDLHSELNLSSLELGDSALYFCASSPFAPRPGYNNYGYTFGSGTRLTVV.

CDR3 DNA sequence: TGTGCCAGCAGTCCTGGGACAGCCACTAACTATGGCTACACCTTC. The encoded protein is CASSPGTATNYGYTF. The gene calls are TRBV6-5 and TRBJ1-2, with TRBD1 matching over 7 bases. Germline-derived CDR1 and CDR2 are MNHEY and SVGAGI. V lost 5 bases to trimming and J lost 0 bases; unmatched junction nucleotides: 6. This CDR3 is 15 amino acids long.

This chain uses TRBV28 with TRBJ1-1, with no clear D. Trimming took 1 base from V and 8 from J, leaving 8 bases between them. Germline CDR1 MDHEN, CDR2 SYDVKM. The length of the CDR3 is 12 residues. CDR3 loop: CASSLFREEAFF. The CDR3 nucleotides read TGTGCCAGCAGTTTATTCCGGGAAGAAGCTTTCTTT.

Comments on this clone: A much larger clone is a single base away; this may be a read error. The V call is TRBV5-4, the J call TRBJ1-3; no reliable D call. The CDR3 extends over 12 amino acids. The germline V gene has CDR1 SGHNT and CDR2 YYREEE (reference sequence). V was cut by 2 bases and J by 3 bases, with 3 bases left in between. The CDR3: CASSFGGNTIYF. DNA for the CDR3: TGTGCCAGCAGCTTCGGTGGAAACACCATATATTTT.

This sequence joins TRBV19 and TRBJ2-1; 8 bases fit TRBD2. CDR3 length: 16 amino acids. V was clipped by 7 bases and J by 2 bases; unmatched bases: 10. In germline, CDR1 is LNHDA, CDR2 SQIVND (reference sequence). CDR3 DNA sequence: TGTGCCAGTACCCCAGCGGGGGAATCCACCTACAATGAGCAGTTCTTC. It encodes CASTPAGESTYNEQFF.

The J gene is TRBJ2-5, the V gene TRBV6-6, with D unclear. This CDR3 has 13 amino acids. V lost 0 bases and J lost 3, with 5 bases in between. Germline-derived CDR1 and CDR2 are MNHNY and SVGAGI (reference sequence). DNA of the CDR3: TGTGCCAGCAGTTACTCGGCTGAAGAGACCCAGTACTTC. Amino acids: CASSYSAEETQYF.

This chain links TRBV6-5 with TRBJ1-4; D gene ambiguous. Germline V CDR1 and CDR2: MNHEY, SVGAGI. Trimming took off 7 bases at V and 8 bases at J, with 5 bases between the two ends. The CDR3 extends over 10 amino acids. The DNA of the CDR3 is TGTGCCAGCATGGGCGAAAAACTGTTTTTT. As protein: CASMGEKLFF.

This chain joins TRBV29-1 and TRBJ1-2, with no clear D. The CDR3 is 11 amino acids. Trimming pared 4 bases from V and 5 bases from J, leaving 8 bases between. From germline, CDR1 is SQVTM and CDR2 ANQGSEA. The CDR3 here is CSVVAGYGYTF. As DNA, the CDR3 is TGCAGCGTTGTGGCGGGGTATGGCTACACCTTC.

The J gene is TRBJ1-6, the V gene TRBV19; 7 bases line up with TRBD1. The CDR3 is made up of 17 amino acids. CDR1 and CDR2 (germline): LNHDA, SQIVND (reference sequence). After removal of 1 base from V and 2 bases from J, the junction contained 5 bases not matched to a gene. The CDR3 coding sequence is TGTGCCAGTAGTATAGGACAGGGTGGCACCTATAATTCACCCCTCCACTTT. It encodes CASSIGQGGTYNSPLHF.

The chain is built from TRBV10-3 and TRBJ2-1; possible D gene TRBD2, 5 bases. CDR1 is ENHRY, CDR2 SYGVKD, per germline. The CDR3 sequence is 17 residues long. Trimming removed 2 bases from V and 6 bases from J, with 20 bases in between. This chain's CDR3 is CAISERDYGSGSNEQFF. As DNA, the CDR3 is TGTGCCATCAGTGAGCGCGACTACGGATCCGGCTCCAATGAGCAGTTCTTC.

J is TRBJ2-7 and V is TRBV28, with D perhaps TRBD1 (6 bases). V was shortened by 5 bases and J by 5 bases, with 10 bases between the two germline ends. Germline values: CDR1 MDHEN, CDR2 SYDVKM. This CDR3 contains 12 residues. Here the CDR3 DNA reads TGTGCCAGCAGTGTGGGACACAACGAGCAGTACTTC. Protein: CASSVGHNEQYF.

The chain links TRBV11-2 to TRBJ1-3; 7 bases fit TRBD1. The CDR3 length is 17 residues. Germline V gives CDR1 SGHAT, CDR2 FQNNGV. Trimming cost V 5 bases and J 4 bases; bases outside gene matches: 14. In DNA, the CDR3 is TGTGCCAGCAGCGAAATCCTAGGGGGCGCCAACGGAAACACCATATATTTT. Its protein is CASSEILGGANGNTIYF.

A note on this clone: Given the absence of the conserved phenylalanine or tryptophan at the CDR3 end, a read error is likely. The DNA is omitted, as the CDR3 cannot be located on it reliably, and the CDR3 follows TCRdb's listing. This chain joins TRBV29-1 and TRBJ2-7; TRBD1, the table's D call, was not compared with the DNA. CDR1 is SQVTM and CDR2 is ANQGSEA in the germline V gene. The length of the CDR3 is 10 amino acids, counting both ends. CDR3 in amino acids: CSVDGGQAFS.

The chain has TRBV27 and TRBJ2-5; 7 bases fit TRBD2. The V gene's germline CDR1 is MNHEY and CDR2 SMNVEV (reference sequence). This CDR3 comprises 14 residues. The trim removed 6 bases at V and 2 bases at J, leaving 6 bases unmatched. CDR3 nucleotides: TGTGCCAGCAGACCGGGGGGAAGACAAGAGACCCAGTACTTC. This gives the protein CASRPGGRQETQYF.

CDR3 residues: CASSSGLNTEAFF. CDR3 DNA sequence: TGTGCCAGCAGTTCCGGGTTGAACACTGAAGCTTTCTTT. The V and J genes are TRBV28 and TRBJ1-1; D ambiguous. CDR1 and CDR2 (germline): MDHEN, SYDVKM. V lost 4 bases and J lost 0, with 6 bases in between. The CDR3 covers 13 residues.

This chain joins TRBV6-2 or TRBV6-3 and TRBJ2-1; unclear D gene. The CDR3 runs to 13 residues. V was shortened by 1 base and J by 4 bases, with 5 bases between the two germline ends. Germline lookup yields CDR1 MNHEY and CDR2 SVGEGT. Here the CDR3 reads CASSYFRYNEQFF. CDR3 in DNA: TGTGCCAGCAGTTACTTTCGGTACAATGAGCAGTTCTTC.

This chain connects TRBV15 to TRBJ2-1, with 7 bases matching TRBD2. CDR1 is LNHNV, CDR2 YYDKDF, per germline (reference sequence). V dropped 0 bases and J dropped 7; count of bases not matched to a gene: 15. There are 18 residues in the CDR3. The CDR3 spells CATSRDAVLADAGNEQFF. The CDR3 bases are TGTGCCACCAGCAGAGATGCGGTGCTAGCGGACGCCGGGAATGAGCAGTTCTTC.

This clone showed up just once. V is TRBV18 and J is TRBJ2-2; a possible D gene is TRBD2 (5 bases). With 0 bases removed from V and 2 bases from J, the gap between germline ends came to 13 bases. Germline V gives CDR1 KGHSH, CDR2 LQKENI. This CDR3 has 17 residues. Here the CDR3 reads CASSPPTGSANTGELFF. CDR3 nucleotide sequence: TGTGCCAGCTCACCACCGACGGGGTCCGCCAACACCGGGGAGCTGTTTTTT.